This T cell receptor (beta chain) was sequenced in a study of CD8+ T cells in alopecia areata. On the study more broadly: The study gave treated patients oral tofacitinib at 5 to 10 mg twice daily. Tofacitinib treatment spanned 6 to 18 months, with 6 months off drug afterward.

Trimming removed 3 bases from V and 8 bases from J, with 17 bases in between. The germline gives CDR1 SNHLY, CDR2 FYNNEI. The CDR3 is made up of 15 amino acids. This clone came up a few times. As yet, its antigen is unknown. From alopecia areata patients, lesional scalp punch biopsies and peripheral blood were collected. Extraction of RNA preceded its reverse transcription into cDNA, which served as the sequencing template. Libraries were prepared by immunoSEQ multiplex PCR; TCRdb keeps only in-frame clonotypes and omits some of them. This repertoire shows approximately 150,000 clones, approximately 49% found once; its top ten account for roughly 0.92%. Study conclusions and caveats: Alopecia totalis/universalis scalp especially showed more expanded CD8+ clones than normal scalp.

This rearrangement joins TRBV2 to TRBJ1-5; D gene ambiguous. This sequence originates from a human donor with alopecia areata. The specimen was CD4+ T cells sorted from blood, collected at week 0. As DNA, the CDR3 is TGTGCCAGCAGTGAGTCCGACGGATTATGGAAGCCCCAGCATTTT. It is translated as CASSESDGLWKPQHF.